The present T cell receptor (beta chain) was sequenced within a study of blood T cells in healthy people across ages. Study-wide results and limits: There was a strong correlation between TCR beta diversity and naive T cell percentage. Across the age range, TCR beta diversity per million T cells fell in a roughly linear way. Because sorting was not performed, PBMCs prevented conclusive naive versus antigen-experienced comparison. Aged donors had fewer naive CD4+ cells and lower diversity than long-lived donors.

A remark on this clonotype: No antigen is known for it.

V dropped 3 bases and J dropped 1; count of bases not matched to a gene: 8. Germline values: CDR1 MNHEY, CDR2 SVGEGT. The CDR3 contains 16 residues. Sample-barcoded 5' priming and a J-beta primer mix drove a second PCR of roughly 6 to 12 cycles. Using its own MiXCR run on the 5' RACE reads, TCRdb lists one record per CDR3 protein. The sample gives approximately 850,000 distinct CDR3 sequences, 58% of which show up once; around 20% is in the top ten. The origin of this receptor is a man aged 25 to 40 in good health. The rearrangement joins TRBV6-2 or TRBV6-3 to TRBJ2-5; 7 bases line up with TRBD2. The sample consisted of blood. This chain's CDR3 is CASSYGGLGLQETQYF. Here the CDR3 DNA reads TGTGCCAGCAGTTATGGCGGACTAGGACTCCAAGAGACCCAGTACTTC.